One TCR beta chain is described in this entry. The data were taken from a study of OX40 agonist ivuxolimab in advanced cancers. Background on the study: Males comprised roughly four fifths of the group, whose mean age was approximately 61 years (range about 20 to 90).

Only in-frame clones appear in the TCRdb table, and some are missing; sequencing was by immunoSEQ multiplex PCR. The sample shows tens of thousands of clones, 88% of them seen only once. The sequences come from CD4+ or CD8+ T cells sorted from blood, collected in a trial of the OX40 agonist ivuxolimab. The sequence came from an adult with an advanced solid tumor such as melanoma, head and neck, liver or kidney cancer.

The CDR3 protein is CASSVRSYGYTF. In DNA form, the CDR3 reads TGTGCCAGTTCAGTACGGTCCTATGGCTACACCTTC. The chain combines TRBV2 with TRBJ1-2; D is ambiguous. Germline V CDR1 and CDR2: SNHLY, FYNNEI. V gave up 9 bases and J gave up 4 bases, with 12 bases separating them. The CDR3 has 12 residues.